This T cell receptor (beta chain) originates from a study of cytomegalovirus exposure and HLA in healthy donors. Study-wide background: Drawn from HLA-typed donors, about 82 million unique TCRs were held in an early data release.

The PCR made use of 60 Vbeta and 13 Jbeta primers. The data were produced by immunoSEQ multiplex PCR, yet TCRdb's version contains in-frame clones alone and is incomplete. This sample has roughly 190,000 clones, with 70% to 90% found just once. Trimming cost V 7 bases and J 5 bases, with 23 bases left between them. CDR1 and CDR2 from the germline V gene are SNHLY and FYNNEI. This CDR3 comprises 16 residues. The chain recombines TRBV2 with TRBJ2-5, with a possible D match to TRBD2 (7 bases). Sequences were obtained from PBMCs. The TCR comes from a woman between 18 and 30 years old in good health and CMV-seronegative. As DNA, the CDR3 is TGTGCCAGCAAACAGAGTCTGTGGGGGGGGCGGGAGACCCAGTACTTC. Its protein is CASKQSLWGGRETQYF. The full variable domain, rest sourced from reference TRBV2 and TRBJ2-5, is EPEVTQTPSHQVTQMGQEVILRCVPISNHLYFYWYRQILGQKVEFLVSFYNNEISEKSEIFDDQFSVERPDGSNFTLKIRSTKLEDSAMYFCASKQSLWGGRETQYFGPGTRLLVL.